Following are 12 T cell receptor beta chains from one sample sequenced in a study of cytomegalovirus exposure and HLA in healthy donors. Clones were sequenced by immunoSEQ multiplex PCR, and TCRdb holds only the in-frame ones, with some missing. The sample contains about 110,000 clones, about 85% of which appear only once. What was sequenced was PBMCs. All receptors derive from a woman aged 18-30 years in good health and CMV-seronegative.

The chain has TRBV19 and TRBJ1-4; a weak D match, TRBD1 (5 bases). This CDR3 contains 15 residues. Between the trimmed V and J ends, which lost 4 bases and 0 bases, there was a span of 9 bases. From germline, CDR1 is LNHDA and CDR2 SQIVND (reference sequence). CDR3 protein: CASSTGRSTNEKLFF. CDR3 sequence (DNA): TGTGCCAGTAGTACAGGGCGGTCAACTAATGAAAAACTGTTTTTT. The variable domain in full, completed from reference TRBV19 and TRBJ1-4, reads DGGITQSPKYLFRKEGQNVTLSCEQNLNHDAMYWYRQDPGQGLRLIYYSQIVNDFQKGDIAEGYSVSREKKESFPLTVTSAQKNPTAFYLCASSTGRSTNEKLFFGSGTQLSVL.

This clone was observed at least ten times. The gene calls are TRBV11-3 and TRBJ2-2; D possibly corresponds to TRBD2 (5 bases). The CDR3 is 13 residues long. The germline V and J ends were trimmed by 3 bases and 6 bases, with 8 bases remaining between them. Per germline, CDR1 SGHNT and CDR2 YENEEA. CDR3 coding DNA: TGTGCCAGCAGCTTGAGGGATCCCGGGGAGCTGTTTTTT. Translating it yields CASSLRDPGELFF.

The V and J genes are TRBV5-4 and TRBJ2-4; D possibly corresponds to TRBD2 (5 bases). The CDR3 extends over 15 amino acids. The germline CDR1 and CDR2 sequences are SGHNT and YYREEE (reference sequence). Trimming shortened V by 0 bases and J by 3 bases, and 10 bases separated the two germline ends. The CDR3 protein is CASSLAEGYKNIQYF. The CDR3 nucleotides are TGTGCCAGCAGCTTGGCCGAGGGATACAAAAACATTCAGTACTTC.

This chain joins TRBV5-6 and TRBJ1-6; 7 bases match TRBD1. V lost 2 bases and J lost 7; bases outside the gene matches: 6. Germline lookup yields CDR1 SGHDT and CDR2 YYEEEE. There are 15 residues in the CDR3. In DNA, the CDR3 is TGTGCCAGCAGCTTCTTAGCAGGGGGAAATTCACCCCTCCACTTT. The encoded protein is CASSFLAGGNSPLHF.

This rearrangement joins TRBV27 to TRBJ2-7; TRBD1 matches at 10 bases. With V trimmed by 6 bases and J by 3 bases, 8 bases remained unmatched. The CDR3 sequence is 15 residues long. CDR1 and CDR2 (germline): MNHEY, SMNVEV (reference sequence). The CDR3 here is CASRYRGQGYYEQYF. CDR3 coding DNA: TGTGCCAGCAGGTACCGGGGACAGGGGTACTACGAGCAGTACTTC.

The chain carries TRBV4-1 and TRBJ2-3; 11 positions agree with TRBD2. Trimming removed 0 bases from V and 4 bases from J; junction bases left unmatched: 6. The germline CDR1 and CDR2 sequences are MGHRA and YSYEKL. The CDR3 extends over 17 amino acids. DNA for the CDR3: TGCGCCAGCAGCCAAGAAATAGCGGGGGGGTTTTCAGATACGCAGTATTTT. This sequence encodes CASSQEIAGGFSDTQYF.

The rearrangement uses TRBV15 and TRBJ2-7, with D maybe TRBD1 (5 bases). There are 16 residues in the CDR3. V was cut by 0 bases and J by 0 bases, with 12 bases left in between. Per germline, CDR1 LNHNV and CDR2 YYDKDF (reference sequence). The CDR3 DNA is TGTGCCACCAGCAGAGATAAGGCAGGGATCTCCTACGAGCAGTACTTC. It yields the protein CATSRDKAGISYEQYF.

The chain uses TRBV27 and TRBJ2-7; 7 bases agree with TRBD1. V lost 1 base, J lost 4 bases, and 1 base stayed unmatched. The CDR3 consists of 13 residues. CDR1 and CDR2 from the germline V gene are MNHEY and SMNVEV (reference sequence). This CDR3 is CASSLFRGYEQYF. The DNA for the CDR3 is TGTGCCAGCAGTTTATTCAGGGGGTACGAGCAGTACTTC.

The V and J genes are TRBV25-1 and TRBJ1-4; no clear D. This CDR3 has 16 residues. Per germline, CDR1 MGHDK and CDR2 SYGVNS. V was shortened by 0 bases and J by 8 bases, with 16 bases between the two germline ends. The CDR3, as DNA: TGTGCCAGCAGTGAATATGGCGAGGAGGTATACGAAAAACTGTTTTTT. Translating gives CASSEYGEEVYEKLFF. The whole variable domain, filled in from reference TRBV25-1 and TRBJ1-4, reads EADIYQTPRYLVIGTGKKITLECSQTMGHDKMYWYQQDPGMELHLIHYSYGVNSTEKGDLSSESTVSRIRTEHFPLTLESARPSHTSQYLCASSEYGEEVYEKLFFGSGTQLSVL.

This clone was counted a few times. V is TRBV10-3 and J is TRBJ1-3, with 7 nucleotides matching TRBD1. Germline V gives CDR1 ENHRY, CDR2 SYGVKD. V shed 11 bases and J 0 bases; nucleotides not matched to a gene: 7. This CDR3 is 14 amino acids long. The CDR3 DNA reads as TGTGCCGTGTGGGACAGATACTCTGGAAACACCATATATTTT. Encoded protein: CAVWDRYSGNTIYF.

The chain combines TRBV5-6 with TRBJ2-7; tentative D call: TRBD2 (6 bases). V was cut by 5 bases and J by 0 bases, with 12 bases left in between. The CDR3 sequence is 14 residues long. CDR1 SGHDT and CDR2 YYEEEE come from the germline V gene. CDR3 sequence (DNA): TGTGCCAGCAGGACCCGGGGGTACTCCTACGAGCAGTACTTC. Its protein product is CASRTRGYSYEQYF.

This clone came up once. The gene calls are TRBV27 and TRBJ2-3, with 7 bases lining up with TRBD2. With V trimmed by 6 bases and J by 0 bases, 6 bases remained unmatched. Germline lookup yields CDR1 MNHEY and CDR2 SMNVEV (reference sequence). This CDR3 contains 15 residues. CDR3: CASSLSGLSTDTQYF. DNA for the CDR3: TGTGCCAGCAGCCTTAGCGGGCTTAGCACAGATACGCAGTATTTT.